Included here is one TCR beta chain sequence, with context. Its specificity is unknown. The CDR3 is 14 residues long. Germline V gene lookup returns CDR1 MDHEN and CDR2 SYDVKM. V lost 6 bases to trimming and J lost 5 bases; unmatched junction nucleotides: 9. This specimen belongs to a study of graft-versus-host responses after intestinal transplantation. Overall study: Multivisceral, liver-intestinal, or isolated intestinal grafts went to recipients. Anti-thymocyte globulin induction, then tacrolimus and steroids for approximately 3 years, went to all recipients. Points from the study as a whole: There were GvH clones found in recipient marrow, and some of them appeared first in ileum or blood. Those patients showing graft-donor T cell macrochimerism displayed high graft-versus-host to host-versus-graft clonal ratios in allografts.

The assay was immunoSEQ multiplex PCR, and TCRdb's table has in-frame clones only and misses some. The table shows approximately 12,000 clones, with roughly 92% occurring only once. This clonotype was sampled from a human patient who received an intestinal transplant, so some T cells may come from the graft donor. The chain is built from TRBV28 and TRBJ2-7; 8 bases are a match to TRBD1. The source material was PBMCs, sampled around 110 days after intestinal transplant. The CDR3 nucleotides read TGTGCCAGCAGGCTGACAGGGGCGGGTGACGAGCAGTACTTC. This gives the protein CASRLTGAGDEQYF. The full variable domain, in which reference TRBV28 and TRBJ2-7 provide the parts outside the CDR3, is DVKVTQSSRYLVKRTGEKVFLECVQDMDHENMFWYRQDPGLGLRLIYFSYDVKMKEKGDIPEGYSVSREKKERFSLILESASTNQTSMYLCASRLTGAGDEQYFGPGTRLTVT.